This TCR beta chain was identified during a study of monozygotic twins with inflammatory bowel disease. Germline V gene sequence: CDR1 SGDLS, CDR2 YYNGEE. The CDR3 runs 12 residues. One entry per CDR3 protein, without DNA, is what TCRdb gives after re-calling the 5' RACE reads. The sample includes around 150,000 distinct CDR3 sequences. On this clonotype itself: Its antigen is not known.

Study-wide results and limits: Healthy twins showed more clonotype sharing with others than IBD patients, especially patients with disease activity.

The V call is TRBV9, the J call TRBJ1-6. This TCR was sampled from a human donor with ulcerative colitis or Crohn's disease, or a healthy co-twin of an affected twin (not recorded which). Sequencing was carried out using blood. The CDR3: CASSVGNSPLHF. Together with reference TRBV9 and TRBJ1-6, the CDR3 gives the full variable domain: DSGVTQTPKHLITATGQRVTLRCSPRSGDLSVYWYQQSLDQGLQFLIQYYNGEERAKGNILERFSAQQFPDLHSELNLSSLELGDSALYFCASSVGNSPLHFGNGTRLTVT.